These 21 T cell receptor beta chains were all obtained from the same sample, sequenced in a study of beta chain features in type 1 diabetes. Expressed TCRB transcripts were sequenced because the isolated RNA had all been reverse transcribed beforehand. Produced via immunoSEQ multiplex PCR; TCRdb's table is partial and in-frame only. The data show 130,000 or so clones, roughly 9.3% seen once. Material: central memory CD4+ T cells from blood. All receptors derive from a woman between 40 and 50 years old in good health.

The J gene is TRBJ2-1, the V gene TRBV7-2; 15 bases are shared with TRBD2. The germline V gene encodes CDR1 SGHTA and CDR2 FQGNSA. CDR3 length: 15 residues. The ends lost 4 bases at V and 12 bases at J; junction bases unmatched: 7. CDR3: CASSSGLAGGPRQFF. The DNA for the CDR3 is TGTGCCAGCAGCTCCGGACTAGCGGGGGGGCCTAGGCAGTTCTTC.

This clone has a handful of counts. The V call is TRBV7-2, the J call TRBJ1-2; D unclear. The CDR3 sequence is 14 residues long. The V end was cut by 1 base, the J end by 2 bases, with 8 bases between. From germline, CDR1 is SGHTA and CDR2 FQGNSA. The CDR3 here is CASSLGVRNYGYTF. CDR3 nucleotides: TGTGCCAGCAGCTTAGGGGTCAGGAACTATGGCTACACCTTC.

J is TRBJ2-1 and V is TRBV5-6; maybe TRBD1 (5 bases). V was cut by 4 bases and J by 8 bases, with 19 bases left in between. This CDR3 is 15 amino acids long. Germline V gene sequence: CDR1 SGHDT, CDR2 YYEEEE. CDR3 sequence reads: CASSPRRGPNHEQFF. The DNA of the CDR3 is TGTGCCAGCAGCCCCCGAAGGGGCCCCAATCATGAGCAGTTCTTC.

This clone has a count of ten or more. The chain combines TRBV4-3 with TRBJ2-3; the D is unclear. The V gene's germline CDR1 is LGHNA and CDR2 YSLEER. V shed 1 base and J shed 4 bases, with 3 bases lying between them. This CDR3 spans 12 amino acids. CDR3 in amino acids: CASSQASDTQYF. The CDR3 region has the DNA TGCGCCAGCAGCCAAGCGTCAGATACGCAGTATTTT.

This clone has more than one count but fewer than ten. This chain's CDR3 is CASSFSYGRGTNYGYTF. DNA for the CDR3: TGTGCCAGCAGTTTTAGCTACGGGCGGGGGACTAACTATGGCTACACCTTC. The chain has TRBV28 and TRBJ1-2, with a possible D match to TRBD1 (5 bases). Germline V gene lookup returns CDR1 MDHEN and CDR2 SYDVKM. Trimming stripped 3 bases from V and 0 bases from J, with 17 bases between. The CDR3 loop spans 17 amino acids.

The chain couples TRBV18 to TRBJ2-7; TRBD1 matches at 7 bases. The CDR3 contains 14 residues. V lost 4 bases, J lost 5 bases, and 8 bases stayed unmatched. Germline V gene data show CDR1 as KGHSH and CDR2 as LQKENI. CDR3 sequence reads: CASSRRTGYHEQYF. CDR3 DNA: TGTGCCAGCTCACGAAGGACAGGTTACCACGAGCAGTACTTC.

The sample holds a few counts of this clone. The rearrangement uses TRBV5-1 and TRBJ2-1, with D possibly TRBD1 on 5 matching bases. The CDR3 runs 14 residues. The V gene's germline CDR1 is SGHRS and CDR2 YFSETQ. Trimming removed 4 bases at V and 3 bases at J, with 11 bases between. The CDR3 spells CASSPGDSYNEQFF. In DNA, the CDR3 is TGCGCCAGCAGCCCCGGAGACAGCTACAATGAGCAGTTCTTC.

This clone has more than one count but fewer than ten. The V gene is TRBV2, the J gene TRBJ1-2; TRBD1 aligns across 10 bases. CDR1 and CDR2 (germline): SNHLY, FYNNEI. V gave up 3 bases and J gave up 8 bases; unmatched junction bases: 6. The CDR3 consists of 14 residues. The CDR3 DNA reads as TGTGCCAGCAGTGAGGACAGGGGGTCGGACGGCTACACCTTC. This translates into CASSEDRGSDGYTF.

The chain combines TRBV6-1 with TRBJ2-7; D call uncertain. Trimming cost V 2 bases and J 4 bases, with 6 bases left between them. Looked up from germline, CDR1 is MNHNS and CDR2 is SASEGT. CDR3 length: 12 amino acids. CDR3 nucleotides: TGTGCCAGCAGTGAACCGGTATACGAGCAGTACTTC. Amino acid sequence: CASSEPVYEQYF.

This rearrangement joins TRBV2 to TRBJ2-5; 8 bases line up with TRBD1. Germline assignment: CDR1 SNHLY and CDR2 FYNNEI. Trimming removed 6 bases from V and 2 bases from J; junction bases left unmatched: 14. The CDR3 spans 17 residues. This CDR3 reads CASRANWTGRKQETQYF. The CDR3 nucleotides read TGTGCCAGCAGGGCCAATTGGACAGGGAGGAAACAAGAGACCCAGTACTTC.

The rearrangement uses TRBV7-2 and TRBJ2-7; 9 nucleotides line up with TRBD2. The trim removed 5 bases at V and 7 bases at J, leaving 6 bases unmatched. The CDR3 runs to 13 residues. Germline V gene lookup returns CDR1 SGHTA and CDR2 FQGNSA. The CDR3 sequence: CASSTGTSSEQYF. The CDR3 region has the DNA TGTGCCAGCAGCACCGGGACTAGCTCGGAGCAGTACTTC.

V usage is TRBV19 and J usage is TRBJ2-2; no definite D call. CDR1 and CDR2 (germline): LNHDA, SQIVND (reference sequence). Trimming shortened V by 6 bases and J by 1 base, and 15 bases separated the two germline ends. The length of the CDR3 is 16 residues. CDR3 sequence: CASSPLLPGNTGELFF. Written as DNA, the CDR3 is TGTGCCAGTAGCCCCCTTCTTCCAGGGAACACCGGGGAGCTGTTTTTT.

This clone occurred a few times. For the CDR3, the DNA is TGTGCCAGCAGTGAATACGGGGGAAGGAATGAAAAACTGTTTTTT. Protein: CASSEYGGRNEKLFF. The chain combines TRBV6-1 with TRBJ1-4; D might be TRBD1 (5 bases). This CDR3 is 15 amino acids long. In germline, CDR1 is MNHNS, CDR2 SASEGT. V was trimmed by 2 bases and J by 5 bases, leaving 12 bases between them.

The chain uses TRBV28 and TRBJ1-2; TRBD1 matches 8 bases. J gave up 7 bases and V 4 bases, and 2 bases lay outside the gene matches. CDR3 size: 12 residues. Germline V gene data show CDR1 as MDHEN and CDR2 as SYDVKM. The DNA for the CDR3 is TGTGCCAGCAGTTACAGGGGGGCTGGCTACACCTTC. This translates into CASSYRGAGYTF.

This clone was counted between two and nine times. An end of the junction differs from the germline gene, which may be a read error. The chain employs TRBV11-2 and TRBJ1-5, with no clear D. The CDR3 extends over 15 amino acids. From germline, CDR1 is SGHAT and CDR2 FQNNGV. The CDR3 nucleotides read TGCGCCAGCAGCCAAGAGCGGCTTTGGGGTCAGCCCCAGCATTTT. It codes for CASSQERLWGQPQHF.

The V call is TRBV6-1, the J call TRBJ1-4; D is undetermined. CDR3 length: 14 residues. V was cut by 6 bases and J by 3 bases, with 11 bases left in between. CDR1 is MNHNS, CDR2 SASEGT, per germline. The DNA for the CDR3 is TGTGCCAGCAGCGCTCGCGGTCCTAATGAAAAACTGTTTTTT. This translates into CASSARGPNEKLFF.

This clone appeared a few times. This sequence joins TRBV19 and TRBJ2-5, with 8 bases aligning to TRBD1. Germline V gene lookup returns CDR1 LNHDA and CDR2 SQIVND (reference sequence). V gave up 4 bases and J gave up 9 bases; unmatched junction bases: 7. This CDR3 has 13 residues. The CDR3 region is CASSTSGQDAQYF. In DNA form, the CDR3 reads TGTGCCAGTAGTACCTCGGGACAGGACGCCCAGTACTTC.

The chain is built from TRBV4-1 and TRBJ2-7, with 9 bases identical to TRBD1. CDR1 is MGHRA, CDR2 YSYEKL, per germline. There are 16 residues in the CDR3. Trimming at V came to 2 bases and at J to 3 bases, leaving 8 bases not matched to a gene. The CDR3 loop reads CASSQTEQGASYEQYF. The CDR3 coding sequence is TGCGCCAGCAGCCAAACCGAACAGGGGGCTAGCTACGAGCAGTACTTC.

This clone has only a few counts. The chain couples TRBV11-2 to TRBJ1-2; D is ambiguous. V dropped 5 bases and J dropped 4 bases, with 14 bases sitting between them. Germline V gives CDR1 SGHAT, CDR2 FQNNGV. CDR3 size: 14 residues. CDR3 nucleotide sequence: TGTGCCAGCAGCCCGCAGACAAACCTCTATGGCTACACCTTC. As protein: CASSPQTNLYGYTF.

This clone was seen a few times. A read error may produce the germline difference seen at one junction end. The chain recombines TRBV11-2 with TRBJ2-5, with 12 bases lining up with TRBD1. The germline V gene encodes CDR1 SGHAT and CDR2 FQNNGV. The CDR3 contains 16 residues. CDR3 amino acids: CASSHGTGGQVKTQYF. The CDR3 DNA is TGCGCCAGCAGCCATGGGACAGGGGGCCAGGTAAAGACCCAGTACTTC.

In regard to this clone: Germline and junction disagree at one end, which may indicate a read error. V gene TRBV7-2 combines with J gene TRBJ2-3; 10 bases map to TRBD2. This CDR3 has 13 amino acids. Germline V gene lookup returns CDR1 SGHTA and CDR2 FQGNSA. The CDR3 DNA reads as TGTGCCAGCAGCTTAGATCTTCCAGCGGGGGGGAATTTT. This codes for CASSLDLPAGGNF. The whole variable domain, remainder taken from reference TRBV7-2 and TRBJ2-3, is GAGVSQSPSNKVTEKGKDVELRCDPISGHTALYWYRQSLGQGLEFLIYFQGNSAPDKSGLPSDRFSAERTGGSVSTLTIQRTQQEDSAVYLCASSLDLPAGGNFGPGTRLTVL.